This T cell receptor (beta chain) is from a study of CD8+ T cells in alopecia areata. At the level of the study: The drug, oral tofacitinib, was given to treated patients at 5 to 10 mg twice daily.

This clone has just a few counts. Trimming removed 1 base from V and 4 bases from J; junction bases left unmatched: 0. The CDR3 loop spans 15 amino acids. The germline CDR1 and CDR2 sequences are SGHAT and FQNNGV. Reverse transcribed after extraction, RNA yielded cDNA as the sequencing template. This table comes from immunoSEQ multiplex PCR, and its TCRdb copy is limited to in-frame clones, with some not included. The sample records hundreds of thousands of clones, 50% to 70% being singletons. The TCR originated in a human donor with alopecia areata. The rearrangement links TRBV11-2 to TRBJ2-1, with 11 bases identical to TRBD2. The sample here was CD4+ T cells sorted from blood, taken at week 0. CDR3 DNA sequence: TGTGCCAGCAGCTTAGGACTAGCGGGGTACAATGAGCAGTTCTTC. Its protein product is CASSLGLAGYNEQFF. Full variable domain (rest looked up from reference TRBV11-2 and TRBJ2-1): EAGVAQSPRYKIIEKRQSVAFWCNPISGHATLYWYQQILGQGPKLLIQFQNNGVVDDSQLPKDRFSAERLKGVDSTLKIQPAKLEDSAVYLCASSLGLAGYNEQFFGPGTRLTVL.